The 29 T cell receptor beta chains reported below all come from one sample, sequenced in a study of OX40 agonist ivuxolimab in advanced cancers. The method was immunoSEQ multiplex PCR; TCRdb's version includes in-frame clones alone and lacks a portion of them. The data contain more than 65,000 clones, around 78% of them singletons. Sequencing used CD4+ or CD8+ T cells sorted from blood, obtained in a trial of the OX40 agonist ivuxolimab. These receptors originate from an adult with an advanced solid tumor such as melanoma, head and neck, liver or kidney cancer.

The chain joins TRBV5-6 to TRBJ2-3; D uncertain. Germline CDR1 SGHDT, CDR2 YYEEEE. Trimming left V 3 bases short and J 0 bases short, with 5 bases between. The CDR3 runs to 13 residues. CDR3: CASSSVSTDTQYF. The CDR3 region has the DNA TGTGCCAGCAGCTCGGTGAGCACAGATACGCAGTATTTT.

The chain uses TRBV25-1 and TRBJ1-2; TRBD1 matches at 7 bases. Germline V gene data show CDR1 as MGHDK and CDR2 as SYGVNS. This CDR3 spans 15 amino acids. After removal of 4 bases from V and 5 bases from J, the junction contained 10 bases not matched to a gene. The CDR3 here is CASSVRQGRVYGYTF. As DNA, the CDR3 is TGTGCCAGCAGTGTCCGACAGGGTAGGGTATATGGCTACACCTTC.

As for this clone: At one end the junction does not follow the germline gene, possibly because of a read error. The V gene is TRBV29-1, the J gene TRBJ1-3, with D uncertain. The CDR3 extends over 14 amino acids. Germline V gene data show CDR1 as SQVTM and CDR2 as ANQGSEA. The CDR3 region is CSVPESAGGDTIYF. Written as DNA, the CDR3 is TGCAGCGTCCCGGAGTCGGCGGGTGGAGACACCATATATTTT.

The chain combines TRBV13 with TRBJ1-1, with D unresolved. Germline V gives CDR1 PRHDT, CDR2 FYEKMQ (reference sequence). This CDR3 spans 14 amino acids. Trimming removed 3 bases at V and 3 bases at J, with 11 bases between. CDR3 protein: CASSFSLTDTEAFF. DNA for the CDR3: TGTGCCAGCAGCTTTTCACTGACGGACACTGAAGCTTTCTTT. Full variable domain (outside the CDR3, taken from reference TRBV13 and TRBJ1-1): AAGVIQSPRHLIKEKRETATLKCYPIPRHDTVYWYQQGPGQDPQFLISFYEKMQSDKGSIPDRFSAQQFSDYHSELNMSSLELGDSALYFCASSFSLTDTEAFFGQGTRLTVV.

A single count supports this clone. V and J are TRBV28 and TRBJ1-4; a weak D match, TRBD1 (6 bases). V lost 7 bases and J 7 bases, leaving 13 bases between the germline ends. The CDR3 length is 13 residues. Germline CDR1 and CDR2: MDHEN and SYDVKM. The CDR3 DNA sequence: TGTGCCAGCATGAGGGGGTGGGGTGAAAAACTGTTTTTT. It yields the protein CASMRGWGEKLFF.

V usage is TRBV21-1 and J usage is TRBJ2-3; the table calls TRBD1, which could not be checked here. TRBV21-1 is labeled a pseudogene. This CDR3 comprises 16 residues. The CDR3 DNA reads as TGTGCCAGCAGCACGCAAAAGGGACAGGGCACAGATACGCAGTATTTT. This sequence encodes CASSTQKGQGTDTQYF.

V usage is TRBV28 and J usage is TRBJ2-7, with D tentatively TRBD2 (6 bases). The CDR3 is 15 amino acids. V was cut by 6 bases and J by 6 bases, with 21 bases left in between. The germline CDR1 and CDR2 sequences are MDHEN and SYDVKM. CDR3 nucleotide sequence: TGTGCCAGCAGCCCTCCGGGGGTGAGGCGTCTCGAGCAGTACTTC. Its protein is CASSPPGVRRLEQYF.

V gene TRBV5-1 combines with J gene TRBJ2-2; D gene uncertain. Trimming took 4 bases from V and 7 from J, leaving 8 bases between them. This CDR3 contains 12 residues. Germline V gene lookup returns CDR1 SGHRS and CDR2 YFSETQ. Here the CDR3 reads CASSVLNGELFF. CDR3 nucleotides: TGCGCCAGCAGCGTGTTGAACGGGGAGCTGTTTTTT.

The chain uses TRBV7-2 and TRBJ1-5; D call uncertain. Germline CDR1 and CDR2: SGHTA and FQGNSA. The CDR3 contains 15 residues. V was clipped by 7 bases and J by 4 bases, with 17 bases between them. DNA for the CDR3: TGTGCCAGCACCCTTGGCCGGAGTCCTAATCAGCCCCAGCATTTT. Amino acids: CASTLGRSPNQPQHF. Full variable domain (remainder filled in from reference TRBV7-2 and TRBJ1-5): GAGVSQSPSNKVTEKGKDVELRCDPISGHTALYWYRQSLGQGLEFLIYFQGNSAPDKSGLPSDRFSAERTGGSVSTLTIQRTQQEDSAVYLCASTLGRSPNQPQHFGDGTRLSIL.

This clone has only one observation. The rearrangement joins TRBV5-1 to TRBJ2-3; 9 bases fit TRBD2. With 1 base clipped from V and 5 bases from J, the junction kept 23 bases outside the gene matches. The CDR3 is 21 amino acids. The germline V gene encodes CDR1 SGHRS and CDR2 YFSETQ. CDR3 region: CASSLYGGANTGTSSGDTQYF. The CDR3, as DNA: TGCGCCAGCAGCTTGTACGGTGGCGCTAATACCGGGACTAGCTCGGGAGATACGCAGTATTTT.

This chain joins TRBV29-1 and TRBJ2-7, with D perhaps matching TRBD2 (6 bases). CDR1 is SQVTM, CDR2 ANQGSEA, per germline. This CDR3 is 12 amino acids long. Trimming took 6 bases from V and 6 from J, leaving 15 bases between them. The CDR3 bases are TGCAGCGTGAGGAGGGGCCAACGCGAGCAGTACTTC. Protein sequence: CSVRRGQREQYF.

The chain employs TRBV19 and TRBJ1-2, with TRBD1 matching over 9 bases. Trimming at V came to 7 bases and at J to 5 bases, leaving 8 bases not matched to a gene. This CDR3 is built from 14 residues. The germline V gene encodes CDR1 LNHDA and CDR2 SQIVND (reference sequence). The CDR3 here is CASTKPGTGYGYTF. Written as DNA, the CDR3 is TGTGCCAGTACTAAACCCGGGACAGGGTATGGCTACACCTTC.

The V and J genes are TRBV30 and TRBJ2-5; a possible D gene is TRBD2 (5 bases). The germline gives CDR1 GTSNPN, CDR2 SVGIG (reference sequence). CDR3 size: 13 residues. Trimming took off 2 bases at V and 3 bases at J, with 10 bases between the two ends. CDR3 coding DNA: TGTGCCTGGAGTCTAGGACTGGAAGAGACCCAGTACTTC. Residues: CAWSLGLEETQYF. Using reference TRBV30 and TRBJ2-5 for the parts outside the CDR3, the full variable domain is SQTIHQWPATLVQPVGSPLSLECTVEGTSNPNLYWYRQAAGRGLQLLFYSVGIGQISSEVPQNLSASRPQDRQFILSSKKLLLSDSGFYLCAWSLGLEETQYFGPGTRLLVL.

The chain couples TRBV10-1 to TRBJ2-3, with a possible D match to TRBD1 (5 bases). V was clipped by 2 bases and J by 2 bases, with 8 bases between them. Germline V lookup: CDR1 WNHNN, CDR2 SYGVQD (reference sequence). The CDR3 runs to 14 residues. CDR3 in amino acids: CASSETGSTDTQYF. The CDR3 DNA follows: TGCGCCAGCAGTGAGACAGGATCCACAGATACGCAGTATTTT.

V gene TRBV19 combines with J gene TRBJ1-4; 8 nucleotides agree with TRBD1. The germline gives CDR1 LNHDA, CDR2 SQIVND (reference sequence). The CDR3 sequence is 14 residues long. The trim removed 6 bases at V and 10 bases at J, leaving 10 bases unmatched. DNA for the CDR3: TGTGCCAGTAGCACTGGACAGGGCGGCGGAAAACTGTTTTTT. Its translation: CASSTGQGGGKLFF.

V is TRBV6-5 and J is TRBJ1-1; 7 nucleotides match TRBD1. The germline CDR1 and CDR2 sequences are MNHEY and SVGAGI. This CDR3 is built from 14 residues. V was pared by 3 bases and J by 6 bases, with 7 bases of the junction left unmatched. The CDR3 DNA reads TGTGCCAGCAGTTATAACAGGGGAGTGGCTGAAGCTTTCTTT. It translates to CASSYNRGVAEAFF.

The CDR3 loop reads CASSPFISSSGNTIYF. For the CDR3, the DNA is TGTGCCAGCAGCCCCTTTATATCGAGCTCTGGAAACACCATATATTTT. The V call is TRBV7-8, the J call TRBJ1-3; D unclear. The germline V and J ends were trimmed by 5 bases and 0 bases, with 14 bases remaining between them. CDR1 and CDR2 (germline): SGHVS, FQNEAQ. The CDR3 is made up of 16 amino acids.

This chain links TRBV5-1 with TRBJ2-7; D may be TRBD1 or TRBD2 (6 bases each). Trimming took 2 bases from V and 2 from J, leaving 17 bases between them. Germline V lookup: CDR1 SGHRS, CDR2 YFSETQ. The CDR3 length is 16 residues. Here the CDR3 reads CASSFLAQGGPYEQYF. In DNA form, the CDR3 reads TGCGCCAGCAGCTTTCTAGCGCAAGGGGGGCCCTACGAGCAGTACTTC.

V gene TRBV2 combines with J gene TRBJ2-1, with TRBD2 matching 12 bases. The CDR3 length is 18 residues. Trimming cost V 4 bases and J 0 bases; bases outside gene matches: 7. In germline, CDR1 is SNHLY, CDR2 FYNNEI. The CDR3 sequence: CASSGGLAGTISYNEQFF. Here the CDR3 DNA reads TGTGCCAGCAGTGGGGGACTAGCGGGCACAATCTCCTACAATGAGCAGTTCTTC.

On this clone: One junction end disagrees with the germline gene, perhaps due to a read error. The CDR3 coding sequence is TGTGCCAGCAGCGCTGGCAACACCATATATTTT. Encoded protein: CASSAGNTIYF. The chain couples TRBV11-2 to TRBJ1-3; D gene unclear. The length of the CDR3 is 11 residues. Germline loops: CDR1 SGHAT, CDR2 FQNNGV.

In this sample, this clone turned up a few times. The chain joins TRBV13 to TRBJ1-1; a weak D match, TRBD1 (6 bases). Per germline, CDR1 PRHDT and CDR2 FYEKMQ (reference sequence). The CDR3 runs 14 residues. V was shortened by 5 bases and J by 6 bases, with 16 bases between the two germline ends. CDR3 nucleotides: TGTGCCAGCAGCCACTCCAGGGGTTGGGCTGAAGCTTTCTTT. It specifies CASSHSRGWAEAFF.

The chain has TRBV18 and TRBJ1-1; tentative D call: TRBD1 (5 bases). The germline gives CDR1 KGHSH, CDR2 LQKENI. CDR3 length: 14 amino acids. V shed 6 bases and J shed 1 base, with 12 bases lying between them. The CDR3 DNA reads as TGTGCCAGCTCGCCTGGGACGGGGAACACTGAAGCTTTCTTT. Its protein is CASSPGTGNTEAFF.

The chain employs TRBV19 and TRBJ1-6; 8 bases line up with TRBD1. The CDR3 runs 15 residues. V gave up 3 bases and J gave up 6 bases; unmatched junction bases: 4. CDR1 LNHDA and CDR2 SQIVND come from the germline V gene (reference sequence). CDR3 nucleotide sequence: TGTGCCAGTAGTATCCAAGACAGGGGTAATTCACCCCTCCACTTT. Translating it yields CASSIQDRGNSPLHF.

The chain has TRBV28 and TRBJ2-2; no definite D call. Trimming stripped 5 bases from V and 7 bases from J, with 8 bases between. CDR1 is MDHEN, CDR2 SYDVKM, per germline. The CDR3 has 12 residues. This chain's CDR3 is CASSPLYGELFF. Written as DNA, the CDR3 is TGTGCCAGCAGTCCCCTTTACGGGGAGCTGTTTTTT.

The chain links TRBV7-2 to TRBJ2-5; D unclear. The J call may be incorrect, as the DNA end agrees better with TRBJ2-7. CDR1 SGHTA and CDR2 FQGNSA come from the germline V gene. CDR3 length equals 12 residues. The CDR3 bases are TGTGCCAGCAGCCCCGGGTCCCACGAGCAGTACTTC. It is translated as CASSPGSHEQYF.

The V call is TRBV10-2, the J call TRBJ2-2; 11 bases are shared with TRBD2. In germline, CDR1 is WSHSY, CDR2 SAAADI. V shed 5 bases and J 4 bases; nucleotides not matched to a gene: 15. This CDR3 spans 19 amino acids. This CDR3 is CASSKIMASGGNPTGELFF. The CDR3 nucleotides are TGCGCCAGCAGTAAAATCATGGCTAGCGGGGGGAACCCCACCGGGGAGCTGTTTTTT.

This chain joins TRBV5-1 and TRBJ2-5, with D perhaps given as TRBD1 or TRBD2 (5 bases each). The CDR3 runs to 18 residues. CDR1 and CDR2 (germline): SGHRS, YFSETQ. Deletions cut 0 bases from V and 2 bases from J, with 20 bases between. CDR3 DNA sequence: TGCGCCAGCAGCTTGGAGGGGAGCTGGACCGTCTTTCAAGAGACCCAGTACTTC. This codes for CASSLEGSWTVFQETQYF.

The V and J genes are TRBV7-8 and TRBJ2-5, with 11 bases identical to TRBD2. CDR1 and CDR2 (germline): SGHVS, FQNEAQ. The CDR3 is made up of 16 amino acids. The V and J ends lost 3 bases and 4 bases, in that order; junction bases with no gene match: 7. CDR3 loop: CASSFVIAGGPETQYF. In DNA form, the CDR3 reads TGTGCCAGCAGCTTCGTAATAGCGGGAGGGCCAGAGACCCAGTACTTC.

The chain links TRBV28 to TRBJ2-3; D call uncertain. This CDR3 contains 13 residues. Trimming took 2 bases from V and 4 from J, leaving 7 bases between them. The germline gives CDR1 MDHEN, CDR2 SYDVKM. CDR3 sequence: CASSLQSPDTQYF. The DNA for the CDR3 is TGTGCCAGCAGTTTACAAAGCCCAGATACGCAGTATTTT.